The 3 T cell receptor beta chains below come from one sample, sequenced in a study of blood T cell repertoires in COVID-19. Assay used: immunoSEQ multiplex PCR; TCRdb lists only in-frame clones, some missing. The sample consists of about 180,000 clones, 88% of them appearing once. The sequenced material came from PBMCs or T cells enriched from blood (not recorded which). The receptors were gathered from a woman under 30 who had recovered from COVID-19.

The chain recombines TRBV2 with TRBJ2-5; TRBD1 agrees at 10 bases. Germline assignment: CDR1 SNHLY and CDR2 FYNNEI. After removal of 6 bases from V and 5 bases from J, the junction contained 9 bases not matched to a gene. This CDR3 region has 15 residues. The CDR3: CASRMDRGEWETQYF. In DNA, the CDR3 is TGTGCCAGCAGGATGGACAGGGGGGAGTGGGAGACCCAGTACTTC. The full variable domain, its missing parts supplied by reference TRBV2 and TRBJ2-5, is EPEVTQTPSHQVTQMGQEVILRCVPISNHLYFYWYRQILGQKVEFLVSFYNNEISEKSEIFDDQFSVERPDGSNFTLKIRSTKLEDSAMYFCASRMDRGEWETQYFGPGTRLLVL.

The chain is built from TRBV9 and TRBJ1-3; D ambiguous. The germline V gene encodes CDR1 SGDLS and CDR2 YYNGEE. The CDR3 is 14 amino acids. With 7 bases removed from V and 7 bases from J, the gap between germline ends came to 18 bases. The CDR3 nucleotides read TGTGCCAGCCGAAGATCGGGTGGTGGGAACACCATATATTTT. This codes for CASRRSGGGNTIYF.

The chain recombines TRBV28 with TRBJ2-3; D possibly corresponds to TRBD2 (5 bases). The V gene's germline CDR1 is MDHEN and CDR2 SYDVKM. The length of the CDR3 is 14 residues. V was cut by 3 bases and J by 2 bases, with 9 bases left in between. CDR3 in amino acids: CASSLPAVTDTQYF. The CDR3 coding sequence is TGTGCCAGCAGTTTGCCAGCGGTCACAGATACGCAGTATTTT.